This T cell receptor (beta chain) was recovered during a study of cytomegalovirus exposure and HLA in healthy donors. For this clone: Its target is not known.

Study observations and caveats: A previous analysis found most TCR beta V segments productive roughly 87% or roughly 30% of the time.

V dropped 5 bases and J dropped 0; count of bases not matched to a gene: 5. Germline V gene lookup returns CDR1 SGHVS and CDR2 FQNEAQ. This CDR3 spans 17 amino acids. It was with 60 Vbeta and 13 Jbeta primers that the PCR ran. TCRdb's table, derived via immunoSEQ multiplex PCR, lists solely in-frame clones and lacks some. Of 95,000 to 120,000 clones in the sample, 82% are singletons; the top ten hold approximately 2.7%. This clonotype was sampled from a woman in her late teens or twenties in good health and CMV-seronegative. Sequenced: PBMCs. The chain is built from TRBV7-8 and TRBJ1-5, with 12 bases that match TRBD1. Here the CDR3 DNA reads TGTGCCAGCAGCCCCGGGACAGGGGGCTTTAGCAATCAGCCCCAGCATTTT. It translates to CASSPGTGGFSNQPQHF.